This TCR beta chain was retrieved from a study of T cells after yellow fever vaccination. From the 5' RACE reads, TCRdb called clonotypes with MiXCR, one entry per CDR3 protein. The table lists 250,000 to 400,000 distinct CDR3 sequences, about 4% of them singletons. As concerns this clonotype: The antigen is not known.

General study results and limits: After the booster, approximately 96% of CD4 and about nine tenths of CD8 primary-response clones were re-detected. Highly abundant clonotypes carried over from the bulk population could end up in FACS-sorted repertoires as contaminants. By day 5 rather than day 15, the secondary response had peaked, though it was weaker.

Material: PBMCs, obtained 5 days after the yellow fever booster vaccination. The clonotype comes from a man aged 18 to 35 who received the YFV17D yellow fever vaccine.

The CDR3 sequence: CASSWADQPQHF. The CDR3 DNA is TGTGCCAGCAGCTGGGCCGATCAGCCCCAGCATTTT. This chain uses TRBV7-2 with TRBJ1-5; D is ambiguous. The CDR3 contains 12 residues. V was clipped by 4 bases and J by 5 bases, with 6 bases between them. Germline CDR1 and CDR2: SGHTA and FQGNSA.